The 32 T cell receptor beta chains below all came from one sample that was sequenced in a study of neurological immune-mediated disorders. TCRdb independently ran MiXCR on the 5' RACE reads; one entry per CDR3 protein. Of some 60,000 distinct CDR3 sequences in the sample, under 4.5% were seen once. The sample comprised PBMCs. Receptors originate from a woman in her 30s with multiple sclerosis.

This clonotype has ten or more counts. The chain links TRBV20-1 to TRBJ2-3; TRBD2 matches at 7 bases. V trimming: 3 bases; J trimming: 4 bases; junction bases outside the gene matches: 10. The germline V gene has CDR1 DFQATT and CDR2 SNEGSKA (reference sequence). The CDR3 contains 15 residues. The CDR3 here is CSASFGGSLPDTQYF. CDR3 DNA sequence: TGCAGTGCTAGCTTCGGGGGGAGTTTACCAGATACGCAGTATTTT.

Ten or more counts support this clonotype. The chain has TRBV20-1 and TRBJ2-1; TRBD2 is a possible D gene (6 bases). The germline CDR1 and CDR2 sequences are DFQATT and SNEGSKA (reference sequence). Trimming shortened V by 1 base and J by 5 bases, and 12 bases separated the two germline ends. This CDR3 has 14 residues. CDR3 nucleotides: TGCAGTGCTAGAGTAGCGGCCAAAAACAATGAGCAGTTCTTC. Translation: CSARVAAKNNEQFF.

This clonotype was observed at least ten times. The chain employs TRBV20-1 and TRBJ1-2; D gene uncertain. Trimming removed 3 bases at V and 2 bases at J, with 16 bases between. Germline values: CDR1 DFQATT, CDR2 SNEGSKA (reference sequence). This CDR3 has 15 amino acids. The CDR3 DNA is TGCAGTGCTAGTTCGGGTAGGGCCGAAAACTATGGCTACACCTTC. Amino acids: CSASSGRAENYGYTF.

The sample holds many counts of this clonotype. The CDR3 sequence is CATSRDPTATDTQYF. CDR3 DNA sequence: TGTGCCACCAGCAGAGATCCTACGGCAACAGATACGCAGTATTTT. The V gene is TRBV15, the J gene TRBJ2-3, with unresolved D. Trimming removed 0 bases at V and 3 bases at J, with 10 bases between. The CDR3 runs to 15 residues. The germline CDR1 and CDR2 sequences are LNHNV and YYDKDF (reference sequence).

This clonotype has a count of ten or more. The CDR3 nucleotides are TGTGCCAGCAGCCTGGGACAGTTTAGCACAGATACGCAGTATTTT. Encoded protein: CASSLGQFSTDTQYF. The rearrangement uses TRBV5-5 and TRBJ2-3; 7 bases fit TRBD1. There are 15 residues in the CDR3. J gave up 0 bases and V 4 bases, and 5 bases lay outside the gene matches. In germline, CDR1 is SGHKS, CDR2 YYEKEE (reference sequence).

The table lists this clonotype with many counts. The chain carries TRBV5-1 and TRBJ2-6; 8 bases line up with TRBD1. CDR1 is SGHRS, CDR2 YFSETQ, per germline. J gave up 0 bases and V 6 bases, and 8 bases lay outside the gene matches. The CDR3 consists of 17 residues. CDR3 in amino acids: CASMDRALSSGANVLTF. CDR3 coding DNA: TGCGCCAGCATGGACAGGGCATTAAGCTCTGGGGCCAACGTCCTGACTTTC.

V is TRBV6-5 and J is TRBJ2-7; unclear D gene. CDR3 size: 14 residues. Trimming removed 0 bases from V and 1 base from J, with 7 bases in between. CDR1 is MNHEY and CDR2 is SVGAGI in the germline V gene. The CDR3 loop is CASSYSERSYEQYF. DNA for the CDR3: TGTGCCAGCAGTTACTCGGAGCGATCCTACGAGCAGTACTTC.

This clonotype was seen repeatedly, ten times or more. This chain's CDR3 is CASSLYRGNSPLHF. The CDR3 DNA reads TGTGCCAGCAGTTTATACAGGGGAAATTCACCCCTCCACTTT. The rearrangement joins TRBV12-3 or TRBV12-4 to TRBJ1-6, with 7 nucleotides matching TRBD1. The trim removed 2 bases at V and 7 bases at J, leaving 2 bases unmatched. The CDR3 extends over 14 amino acids.

This clonotype was recorded at least ten times. The rearrangement links TRBV15 to TRBJ1-2, with a tentative D call TRBD1 (5 bases). Germline values: CDR1 LNHNV, CDR2 YYDKDF (reference sequence). This CDR3 has 16 amino acids. The V and J ends lost 0 bases and 3 bases respectively, with 14 bases between them. CDR3 amino acids: CATSRDLVGADYGYTF. For the CDR3, the DNA is TGTGCCACCAGCAGAGATCTGGTCGGGGCTGACTATGGCTACACCTTC.

This clonotype was detected many times. J is TRBJ1-6 and V is TRBV12-3 or TRBV12-4; no reliable D call. The CDR3 totals 13 residues. With 5 bases removed from V and 12 bases from J, the gap between germline ends came to 14 bases. This chain's CDR3 is CASSLSSEGPLHF. Written as DNA, the CDR3 is TGTGCCAGCAGTCTGTCATCCGAAGGACCCCTCCACTTT.

This clonotype was recorded at least ten times. The chain uses TRBV11-2 and TRBJ2-1, with D tentatively TRBD2 (6 bases). The CDR3 length is 15 residues. Trimming cost V 6 bases and J 0 bases, with 12 bases left between them. The germline V gene has CDR1 SGHAT and CDR2 FQNNGV. CDR3: CASRLVADSYNEQFF. The CDR3 nucleotides read TGTGCCAGCAGGCTCGTAGCGGACTCCTACAATGAGCAGTTCTTC.

This clonotype was detected many times. The V call is TRBV20-1, the J call TRBJ2-1; D not resolved. The germline gives CDR1 DFQATT, CDR2 SNEGSKA (reference sequence). This CDR3 contains 10 residues. Between the trimmed V and J ends, which lost 5 bases and 10 bases, there was a span of 9 bases. The CDR3 protein is CSAELEEQFF. The CDR3 DNA reads TGCAGTGCTGAGCTTGAGGAGCAGTTCTTC.

This clonotype was seen ten or more times. This rearrangement joins TRBV20-1 to TRBJ2-5; perhaps TRBD2 as D (6 bases). V was trimmed by 6 bases and J by 1 base, leaving 18 bases between them. CDR1 is DFQATT, CDR2 SNEGSKA, per germline (reference sequence). This CDR3 contains 15 residues. The DNA of the CDR3 is TGCAGTGCCACAGTGCCCGTGGGGGGCCAAGAGACCCAGTACTTC. Translating it yields CSATVPVGGQETQYF.

This clonotype showed up many times. V and J are TRBV20-1 and TRBJ2-3; no reliable D call. V was trimmed by 0 bases and J by 4 bases, leaving 17 bases between them. CDR3 length equals 16 residues. The germline gives CDR1 DFQATT, CDR2 SNEGSKA (reference sequence). The CDR3 nucleotides are TGCAGTGCTAGAGACCCCAGGTCCAAGTTCGCAGATACGCAGTATTTT. This sequence encodes CSARDPRSKFADTQYF.

Comments on this clonotype: One end of the junction varies from germline; a read error may be responsible. The gene calls are TRBV12-3 or TRBV12-4 and TRBJ1-5, with TRBD1 identical over 8 bases. The CDR3 consists of 15 residues. The CDR3 DNA reads TGTGCCAGCAAGCGAGACAGGGGCCCCAATCAGCCCCAGAATTTT. It is translated as CASKRDRGPNQPQNF.

This clonotype was seen just once. Its ends do not fully match the called genes, so a read error is possible. The CDR3 reads CASGDRDYEKFF. The CDR3 DNA follows: TGTGCCAGTGGGGACAGGGACTATGAGAAGTTCTTC. The rearrangement uses TRBV19 and TRBJ2-1, with 9 bases matching TRBD1. Germline V CDR1 and CDR2: LNHDA, SQIVND (reference sequence). The CDR3 is 12 residues long. Using reference TRBV19 and TRBJ2-1 for the parts outside the CDR3, the full variable domain is DGGITQSPKYLFRKEGQNVTLSCEQNLNHDAMYWYRQDPGQGLRLIYYSQIVNDFQKGDIAEGYSVSREKKESFPLTVTSAQKNPTAFYLCASGDRDYEKFFGPGTRLTVL.

This clonotype showed up many times. The rearrangement joins TRBV3-1 to TRBJ2-5; 9 nucleotides match TRBD2. Germline lookup yields CDR1 LGHDT and CDR2 YNNKEL (reference sequence). The CDR3 contains 16 residues. The J segment lost 3 bases and the V segment lost 5 bases, leaving 10 bases of the junction unmatched. The CDR3, as DNA: TGTGCCAGCAGCTTACTTAGCGGGGGTTACAAAGAGACCCAGTACTTC. It codes for CASSLLSGGYKETQYF.

A remark on this clonotype: The germline gene is not matched at one end of the junction; a read error may be the cause. V and J are TRBV7-9 and TRBJ1-5; D not certain. Per germline, CDR1 SEHNR and CDR2 FQNEAQ (reference sequence). There are 15 residues in the CDR3. The CDR3 region has the DNA TGTGCCAGCAGCTTAGAAAGGGTTGGAGGTCAGCCCCAGAATTTT. Translated: CASSLERVGGQPQNF.

This clonotype was counted many times. The chain links TRBV20-1 to TRBJ1-1; weak D call: TRBD1 (5 bases). Trimming took off 5 bases at V and 3 bases at J, with 16 bases between the two ends. CDR1 is DFQATT and CDR2 is SNEGSKA in the germline V gene (reference sequence). The CDR3 contains 14 residues. The CDR3 DNA sequence: TGCAGTGCTCCATTTGACAGTAAACACACTGAAGCTTTCTTT. Translation gives CSAPFDSKHTEAFF.

This clonotype was recorded many times. The chain couples TRBV12-3 or TRBV12-4 to TRBJ1-1; D remains ambiguous. The CDR3 has 14 amino acids. V gave up 3 bases and J gave up 1 base, with 9 bases separating them. The CDR3: CASSFGSKNTEAFF. CDR3 DNA: TGTGCCAGCAGTTTCGGGAGTAAGAACACTGAAGCTTTCTTT.

The table lists this clonotype with many counts. The chain carries TRBV24-1 and TRBJ2-1, with 7 bases aligning to TRBD2. Trimming cost V 3 bases and J 4 bases; bases outside gene matches: 11. CDR1 is KGHDR, CDR2 SFDVKD, per germline. The CDR3 length is 17 residues. CDR3 nucleotides: TGTGCCACCAGTGATCCAAACCTAGCGGAGGGTTACAATGAGCAGTTCTTC. Encoded protein: CATSDPNLAEGYNEQFF.

The table lists this clonotype with many counts. The chain has TRBV27 and TRBJ1-6; D call uncertain. CDR3 length equals 16 residues. Germline-derived CDR1 and CDR2 are MNHEY and SMNVEV (reference sequence). V was trimmed by 3 bases and J by 2 bases, leaving 11 bases between them. The CDR3 loop reads CASSLFRATYNSPLHF. The CDR3 DNA is TGTGCCAGCAGTTTGTTTAGGGCCACCTATAATTCACCCCTCCACTTT.

This clonotype was seen more than once but under ten times. The chain recombines TRBV7-3 with TRBJ1-1; no clear D. Trimming took off 0 bases at V and 0 bases at J, with 5 bases between the two ends. Germline lookup yields CDR1 SGHTA and CDR2 FQGTGA. The CDR3 runs to 14 residues. CDR3 in DNA: TGTGCCAGCAGCTTAACGGCAATGAACACTGAAGCTTTCTTT. Its protein product is CASSLTAMNTEAFF.

This clonotype was counted ten times or more. The chain is built from TRBV12-3 or TRBV12-4 and TRBJ1-2, with a possible D match to TRBD1 (5 bases). Trimming removed 2 bases at V and 7 bases at J, with 8 bases between. The CDR3 has 12 amino acids. CDR3 protein: CASSLFRVGYTF. The CDR3 nucleotides are TGTGCCAGCAGTTTATTCAGGGTTGGCTACACCTTC.

This clonotype was counted ten times or more. The chain employs TRBV14 and TRBJ2-2; 7 positions agree with TRBD1. Trimming cost V 4 bases and J 5 bases; bases outside gene matches: 1. The germline gives CDR1 SGHDN, CDR2 FVKESK. There are 13 residues in the CDR3. The CDR3 reads CASSLQGTGELFF. In DNA form, the CDR3 reads TGTGCCAGCAGCCTACAGGGGACCGGGGAGCTGTTTTTT.

This clonotype was counted ten times or more. V and J are TRBV6-6 and TRBJ2-7; 10 bases are a match to TRBD1. This CDR3 has 16 residues. The trim removed 5 bases at V and 2 bases at J, leaving 9 bases unmatched. CDR1 is MNHNY, CDR2 SVGAGI, per germline (reference sequence). The CDR3 coding sequence is TGTGCCAGCAGTATCGGACAGGGGGGCCTAACCTACGAGCAGTACTTC. Translating it yields CASSIGQGGLTYEQYF.

This chain connects TRBV7-6 to TRBJ2-6; no clear D gene. The germline V and J ends were trimmed by 2 bases and 2 bases, with 16 bases remaining between them. Germline V gene sequence: CDR1 SGHVS, CDR2 FNYEAQ. The CDR3 length is 18 residues. In DNA, the CDR3 is TGTGCCAGCAGCTTACGTTTCGGTGGTGGGACTGGGGCCAACGTCCTGACTTTC. Translating it yields CASSLRFGGGTGANVLTF.

This clonotype has ten or more counts. This chain joins TRBV5-1 and TRBJ1-2; D unresolved. This CDR3 is built from 13 residues. The germline CDR1 and CDR2 sequences are SGHRS and YFSETQ. The V gene lost 0 bases and the J gene lost 2 bases, with 5 bases spanning the gap. The CDR3 DNA is TGCGCCAGCAGCTTGGCGGGGAACTATGGCTACACCTTC. The encoded protein is CASSLAGNYGYTF.

This clonotype was recorded at least ten times. The chain combines TRBV3-1 with TRBJ2-1; 9 bases match TRBD2. This CDR3 is built from 14 residues. Germline values: CDR1 LGHDT, CDR2 YNNKEL (reference sequence). The J segment lost 9 bases and the V segment lost 3 bases, leaving 6 bases of the junction unmatched. The CDR3: CASSQGGLAREQFF. Written as DNA, the CDR3 is TGTGCCAGCAGCCAGGGGGGACTAGCTCGTGAGCAGTTCTTC.

This clonotype was seen many times. In DNA, the CDR3 is TGTGCCAGCAGTTATCGAGGAACTGAGCAGTTCTTC. It is translated as CASSYRGTEQFF. V usage is TRBV6-5 and J usage is TRBJ2-1; D unresolved. V lost 3 bases, J lost 9 bases, and 9 bases lay in between. The CDR3 is 12 amino acids. The germline V gene has CDR1 MNHEY and CDR2 SVGAGI.

This clonotype was counted many times. The rearrangement uses TRBV7-3 and TRBJ2-7; D possibly corresponds to TRBD2 (6 bases). This CDR3 has 14 amino acids. Germline V gives CDR1 SGHTA, CDR2 FQGTGA. Trimming shortened V by 2 bases and J by 4 bases, and 12 bases separated the two germline ends. CDR3 DNA: TGTGCCAGCAGCTTATCCGGAGGGGATTACGAGCAGTACTTC. This encodes CASSLSGGDYEQYF.

This clonotype was counted many times. One end of the junction fails to match germline, which may point to a read error. The rearrangement uses TRBV7-6 and TRBJ1-5, with 9 positions matching TRBD1. This CDR3 is 14 amino acids long. Per the germline V gene, CDR1 is SGHVS and CDR2 is FNYEAQ. CDR3 sequence reads: CASSLGTGTQPQNF. Written as DNA, the CDR3 is TGTGCCAGCAGCTTGGGGACAGGGACCCAGCCCCAGAATTTT.